The subject of this entry is one T cell receptor (beta chain). The data derive from a study of blood T cell repertoires in COVID-19. Across the study: Whether acute or convalescent, the COVID-19 samples came from the United States, Italy and Spain. The cDNA or gDNA used as material had been derived from T cells, B-cell-depleted T cells, or PBMCs.

Per the authors' pipeline: Scientists estimated how many nucleated cells there were by amplifying reference gene primers. The assay was immunoSEQ multiplex PCR, and TCRdb's table has in-frame clones only and misses some. Clone size and the V and J calls come from that table; the DNA yielded D and trimming. The data contain about 150,000 clones, 70% to 85% of them singletons. Seattle researchers signed up patients amid active infection and tracked them longitudinally. The CDR3 covers 12 residues. In germline, CDR1 is LNHNV, CDR2 YYDKDF (reference sequence). V lost 1 base, J lost 9 bases, and 9 bases lay in between.

This receptor was taken from a man at least 80 years old with COVID-19, enrolled during active disease. Source material: peripheral blood. The chain joins TRBV15 to TRBJ1-2; D ambiguous. The CDR3 loop is CATSRGKDSYTF. The CDR3 coding sequence is TGTGCCACCAGCAGAGGGAAAGACAGCTACACCTTC.